Listed here are 18 T cell receptor beta chains from one sample, sequenced in a study of graft-versus-host responses after intestinal transplantation. Graft material was processed, releasing intraepithelial and lamina propria lymphocytes. Repertoires were generated with immunoSEQ multiplex PCR, while TCRdb's copy carries only in-frame clones and drops some. The repertoire consists of 15,000 to 20,000 clones, with approximately 70% occurring once and the leading ten covering 8% to 9.5%. Sample: ileum tissue, taken around 20 days after intestinal transplant. Receptor source: a human patient who received an intestinal transplant, so some T cells may come from the graft donor.

V usage is TRBV14 and J usage is TRBJ1-3; TRBD1 might be the D (5 bases). Germline V gene data show CDR1 as SGHDN and CDR2 as FVKESK. The V gene lost 1 base and the J gene lost 1 base, with 5 bases spanning the gap. There are 14 residues in the CDR3. Here the CDR3 reads CASSQAGSGNTIYF. The DNA of the CDR3 is TGTGCCAGCAGCCAAGCAGGGTCTGGAAACACCATATATTTT.

This clone was counted a single time. The chain joins TRBV5-1 to TRBJ2-1; D possibly corresponds to TRBD1 (6 bases). CDR1 is SGHRS and CDR2 is YFSETQ in the germline V gene. The CDR3 sequence is 15 residues long. Between the trimmed V and J ends, which lost 0 bases and 8 bases, there was a span of 15 bases. This CDR3 is CASSLVTGSRDEQFF. DNA for the CDR3: TGCGCCAGCAGCTTGGTTACAGGGAGTCGCGATGAGCAGTTCTTC.

The chain uses TRBV4-1 and TRBJ1-1; no clear D. Germline V gene data show CDR1 as MGHRA and CDR2 as YSYEKL. V gave up 0 bases and J gave up 7 bases, with 21 bases separating them. This CDR3 has 17 amino acids. This CDR3 reads CASSQDNIRSRNDEAFF. The CDR3 DNA reads as TGCGCCAGCAGCCAAGATAACATTCGTAGCAGAAATGATGAAGCTTTCTTT.

V and J are TRBV29-1 and TRBJ2-5, with D possibly TRBD1 on 6 matching bases. This CDR3 comprises 15 residues. Per germline, CDR1 SQVTM and CDR2 ANQGSEA. Trimming took 3 bases from V and 1 from J, leaving 15 bases between them. The CDR3 here is CSVDIGQTIQETQYF. The CDR3 nucleotides are TGCAGCGTTGATATAGGACAGACTATCCAAGAGACCCAGTACTTC.

This clone was counted once. The chain carries TRBV9 and TRBJ2-1; 11 bases agree with TRBD2. The CDR3 runs to 13 residues. The trim removed 10 bases at V and 7 bases at J, leaving 7 bases unmatched. In germline, CDR1 is SGDLS, CDR2 YYNGEE. For the CDR3, the DNA is TGTGCCTCACAGGGACTAGCGGAGAATGAGCAGTTCTTC. This sequence encodes CASQGLAENEQFF.

The genes are TRBV6-1 and TRBJ2-1; D is undetermined. The CDR3 is 10 amino acids. Looked up from germline, CDR1 is MNHNS and CDR2 is SASEGT. Trimming removed 7 bases from V and 9 bases from J, with 7 bases in between. The CDR3 DNA sequence: TGTGCCAGCATGTCGGGTGAGCAGTTCTTC. Its translation: CASMSGEQFF.

The CDR3 bases are TGTGCCTGGAGTGTAATGGTGGAGATCGGTTCACCCCTCCACTTT. It is translated as CAWSVMVEIGSPLHF. This chain uses TRBV30 with TRBJ1-6; D uncertain. The CDR3 runs 15 residues. Trimming took 0 bases from V and 9 from J, leaving 15 bases between them. Germline V gene lookup returns CDR1 GTSNPN and CDR2 SVGIG (reference sequence).

CDR3 residues: CASSKTGGASEKLFF. Here the CDR3 DNA reads TGTGCCAGCAGCAAAACAGGGGGCGCGAGTGAAAAACTGTTTTTT. The chain employs TRBV7-2 and TRBJ1-4; the match to TRBD1 covers 9 bases. With 5 bases clipped from V and 7 bases from J, the junction kept 8 bases outside the gene matches. Looked up from germline, CDR1 is SGHTA and CDR2 is FQGNSA. The CDR3 length is 15 residues.

The rearrangement uses TRBV6-1 and TRBJ2-7; D is perhaps TRBD2 (6 bases). Germline V gives CDR1 MNHNS, CDR2 SASEGT. The CDR3 covers 14 residues. Trimming pared 7 bases from V and 3 bases from J, leaving 16 bases between. The CDR3 sequence: CASMRLEFLYEQYF. The CDR3 coding sequence is TGTGCCAGCATGCGACTAGAATTCCTCTACGAGCAGTACTTC.

This clone turned up a few times. V is TRBV12-5 and J is TRBJ2-1; tentative D call: TRBD1 (6 bases). This CDR3 region has 17 residues. Trimming shortened V by 3 bases and J by 12 bases, and 27 bases separated the two germline ends. Per the germline V gene, CDR1 is LGHNT and CDR2 is FRNRAP. In DNA, the CDR3 is TGTGCTAGTGGTTTTGGATTCACTACGGACAGAAAGGATCCGCAGTTCTTC. As protein: CASGFGFTTDRKDPQFF.

Only one count was recorded for this clone. The chain links TRBV18 to TRBJ2-3, with D perhaps TRBD2 (6 bases). Germline V gene data show CDR1 as KGHSH and CDR2 as LQKENI. V lost 3 bases and J 2 bases, leaving 12 bases between the germline ends. CDR3 length: 15 residues. This CDR3 reads CASSPRDSYTDTQYF. CDR3 sequence (DNA): TGTGCCAGCTCACCTCGGGACTCCTACACAGATACGCAGTATTTT.

The chain joins TRBV2 to TRBJ2-7; 13 nucleotides align to TRBD2. CDR3 length equals 16 residues. V was pared by 4 bases and J by 0 bases, with 3 bases of the junction left unmatched. CDR1 and CDR2 from the germline V gene are SNHLY and FYNNEI. This CDR3 is CASSVGLAGDSYEQYF. The CDR3 nucleotides read TGTGCCAGCAGTGTTGGACTAGCGGGGGACTCCTACGAGCAGTACTTC.

The rearrangement uses TRBV28 and TRBJ2-5; tentative D call: TRBD2 (6 bases). The germline V gene encodes CDR1 MDHEN and CDR2 SYDVKM. The CDR3 runs 11 residues. V was pared by 8 bases and J by 4 bases, with 8 bases between. For the CDR3, the DNA is TGTGCCAGCCGGAGGGTAGAGACCCAGTACTTC. It yields the protein CASRRVETQYF.

In this sample, this clone turned up a few times. The genes are TRBV7-9 and TRBJ1-2; 7 bases map to TRBD1. V dropped 1 base and J dropped 4; count of bases not matched to a gene: 6. The CDR3 has 15 residues. From germline, CDR1 is SEHNR and CDR2 FQNEAQ (reference sequence). The CDR3 loop reads CASSLDEGAIYGYTF. CDR3 bases: TGTGCCAGCAGCTTAGACGAGGGGGCCATCTATGGCTACACCTTC.

The gene calls are TRBV4-2 and TRBJ2-5; D might be TRBD2 (6 bases). The germline CDR1 and CDR2 sequences are LGHNA and YNFKEQ. The CDR3 length is 16 residues. V shed 3 bases and J shed 1 base, with 15 bases lying between them. The CDR3, as DNA: TGTGCCAGCAGCCAGGGGGGTAGCGGCTCCCAAGAGACCCAGTACTTC. Its translation is CASSQGGSGSQETQYF.

The chain employs TRBV5-4 and TRBJ2-1; the D is unclear. The CDR3 length is 15 residues. V lost 6 bases and J 0 bases, leaving 13 bases between the germline ends. Per the germline V gene, CDR1 is SGHNT and CDR2 is YYREEE (reference sequence). Written as DNA, the CDR3 is TGTGCCAGCACCAGAAAGCGAAGCTCCTACAATGAGCAGTTCTTC. Its translation is CASTRKRSSYNEQFF. Full variable domain (rest looked up from reference TRBV5-4 and TRBJ2-1): ETGVTQSPTHLIKTRGQQVTLRCSSQSGHNTVSWYQQALGQGPQFIFQYYREEENGRGNFPPRFSGLQFPNYSSELNVNALELDDSALYLCASTRKRSSYNEQFFGPGTRLTVL.

The V call is TRBV4-3, the J call TRBJ1-2; maybe TRBD1 (6 bases). Trimming took off 2 bases at V and 0 bases at J, with 22 bases between the two ends. CDR1 is LGHNA and CDR2 is YSLEER in the germline V gene. The CDR3 runs to 19 residues. The CDR3 loop reads CASSQYLRGTPPANYGYTF. The CDR3 DNA is TGCGCCAGCAGCCAATACCTCAGGGGAACCCCCCCCGCTAACTATGGCTACACCTTC.

The V gene is TRBV27, the J gene TRBJ2-7; tentatively, D is TRBD2 (6 bases). The length of the CDR3 is 14 residues. The germline V and J ends were trimmed by 6 bases and 4 bases, with 16 bases remaining between them. In germline, CDR1 is MNHEY, CDR2 SMNVEV (reference sequence). The DNA of the CDR3 is TGTGCCAGCAGCGCGTACGGGGGAGCGTACGAGCAGTACTTC. It codes for CASSAYGGAYEQYF.